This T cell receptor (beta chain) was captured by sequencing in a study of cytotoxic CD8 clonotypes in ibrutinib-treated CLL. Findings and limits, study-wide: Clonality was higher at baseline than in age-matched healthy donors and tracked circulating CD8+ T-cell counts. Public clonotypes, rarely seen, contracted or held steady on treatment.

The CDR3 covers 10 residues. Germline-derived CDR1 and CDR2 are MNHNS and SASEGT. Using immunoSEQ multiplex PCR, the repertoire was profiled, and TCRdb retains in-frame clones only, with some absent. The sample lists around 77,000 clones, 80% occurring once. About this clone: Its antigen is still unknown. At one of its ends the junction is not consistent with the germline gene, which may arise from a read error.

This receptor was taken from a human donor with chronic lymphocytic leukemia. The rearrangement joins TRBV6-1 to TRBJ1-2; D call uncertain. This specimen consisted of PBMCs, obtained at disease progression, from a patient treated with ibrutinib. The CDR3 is CASSAGLGHF. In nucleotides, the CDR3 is TGTGCCAGCAGTGCCGGCTTAGGCCACTTC.